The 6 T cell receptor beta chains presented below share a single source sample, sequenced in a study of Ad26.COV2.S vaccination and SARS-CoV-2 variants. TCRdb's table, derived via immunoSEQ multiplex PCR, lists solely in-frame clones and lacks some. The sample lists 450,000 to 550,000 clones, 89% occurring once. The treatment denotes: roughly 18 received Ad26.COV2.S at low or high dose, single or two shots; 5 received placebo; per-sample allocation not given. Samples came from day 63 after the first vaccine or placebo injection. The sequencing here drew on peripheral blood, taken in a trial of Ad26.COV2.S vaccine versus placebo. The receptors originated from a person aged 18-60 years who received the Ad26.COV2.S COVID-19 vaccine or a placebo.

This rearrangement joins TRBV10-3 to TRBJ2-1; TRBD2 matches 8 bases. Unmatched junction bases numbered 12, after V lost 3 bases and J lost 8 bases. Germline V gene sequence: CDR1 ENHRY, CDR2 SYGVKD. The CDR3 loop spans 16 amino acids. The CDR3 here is CAISDPPGGRGDEQFF. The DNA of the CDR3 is TGTGCCATCAGTGACCCCCCTGGGGGGCGGGGGGATGAGCAGTTCTTC.

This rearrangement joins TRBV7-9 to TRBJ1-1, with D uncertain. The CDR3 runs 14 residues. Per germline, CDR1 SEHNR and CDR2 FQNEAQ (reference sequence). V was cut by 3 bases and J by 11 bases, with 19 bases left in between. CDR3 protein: CASSFTQIGRLAFF. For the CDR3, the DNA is TGTGCCAGCAGCTTCACTCAGATCGGGCGTTTGGCTTTCTTT.

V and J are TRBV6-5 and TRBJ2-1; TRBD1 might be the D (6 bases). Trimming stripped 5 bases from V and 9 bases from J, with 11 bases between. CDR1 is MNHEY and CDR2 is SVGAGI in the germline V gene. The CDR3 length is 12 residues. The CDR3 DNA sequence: TGTGCCAGCAGTCCGAGGGGGACTGAGCAGTTCTTC. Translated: CASSPRGTEQFF.

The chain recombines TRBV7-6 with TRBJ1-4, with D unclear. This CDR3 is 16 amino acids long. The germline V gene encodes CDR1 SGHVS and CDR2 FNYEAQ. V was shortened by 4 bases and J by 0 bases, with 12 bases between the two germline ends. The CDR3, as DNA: TGTGCCAGCAGCTCCTTCCCGACGGCAACTAATGAAAAACTGTTTTTT. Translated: CASSSFPTATNEKLFF.

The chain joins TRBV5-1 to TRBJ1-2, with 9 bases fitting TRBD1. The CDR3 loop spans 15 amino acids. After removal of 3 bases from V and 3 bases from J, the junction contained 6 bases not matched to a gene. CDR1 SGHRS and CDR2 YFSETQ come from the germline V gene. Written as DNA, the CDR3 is TGCGCCAGCAGCTCTGGGACAGGGAGTCACTATGGCTACACCTTC. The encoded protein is CASSSGTGSHYGYTF.

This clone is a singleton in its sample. DNA for the CDR3: TGTGCCAGCAGCCTAGCGGGGGACAATGAGCAGTTCTTC. As protein: CASSLAGDNEQFF. The V gene is TRBV28, the J gene TRBJ2-1; 10 bases map to TRBD2. CDR1 MDHEN and CDR2 SYDVKM come from the germline V gene. The CDR3 is 13 amino acids. Germline trimming cut 6 bases from V and 5 bases from J; bases unmatched to any gene: 1.